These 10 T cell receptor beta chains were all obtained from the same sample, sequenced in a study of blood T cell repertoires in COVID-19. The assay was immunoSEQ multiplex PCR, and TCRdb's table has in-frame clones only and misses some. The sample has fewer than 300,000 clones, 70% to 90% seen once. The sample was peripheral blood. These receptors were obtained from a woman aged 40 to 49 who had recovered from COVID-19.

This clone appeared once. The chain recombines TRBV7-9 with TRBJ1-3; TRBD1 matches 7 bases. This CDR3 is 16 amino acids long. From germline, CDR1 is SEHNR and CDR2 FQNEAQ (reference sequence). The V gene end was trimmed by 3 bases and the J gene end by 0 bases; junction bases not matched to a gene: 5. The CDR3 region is CASSFQGGYSGNTIYF. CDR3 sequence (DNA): TGTGCCAGCAGCTTCCAGGGGGGCTACTCTGGAAACACCATATATTTT.

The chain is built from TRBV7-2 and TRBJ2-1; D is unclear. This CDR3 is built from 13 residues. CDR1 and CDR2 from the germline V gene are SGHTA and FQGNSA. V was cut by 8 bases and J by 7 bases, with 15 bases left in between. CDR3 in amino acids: CASGHPLWNEQFF. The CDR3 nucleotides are TGTGCCAGCGGCCACCCCCTGTGGAATGAGCAGTTCTTC.

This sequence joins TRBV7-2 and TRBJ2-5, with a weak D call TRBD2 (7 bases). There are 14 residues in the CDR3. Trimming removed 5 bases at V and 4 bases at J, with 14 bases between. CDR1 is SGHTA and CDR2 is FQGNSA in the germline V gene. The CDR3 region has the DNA TGTGCCAGCAGCCCCCAAGGGGGGGGAGAGACCCAGTACTTC. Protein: CASSPQGGGETQYF.

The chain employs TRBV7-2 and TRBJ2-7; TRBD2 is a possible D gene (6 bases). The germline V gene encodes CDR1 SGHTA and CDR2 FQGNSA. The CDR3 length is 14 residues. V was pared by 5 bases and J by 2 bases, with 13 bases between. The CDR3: CASSRSAGTYEQYF. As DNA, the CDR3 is TGTGCCAGCAGCCGCAGCGCGGGGACCTACGAGCAGTACTTC.

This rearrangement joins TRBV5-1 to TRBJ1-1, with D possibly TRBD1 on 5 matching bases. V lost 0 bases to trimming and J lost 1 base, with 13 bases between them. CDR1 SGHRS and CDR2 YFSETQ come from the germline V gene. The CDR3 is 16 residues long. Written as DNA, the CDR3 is TGCGCCAGCAGCTTGGTGGGGCGACACCCGAACACTGAAGCTTTCTTT. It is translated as CASSLVGRHPNTEAFF.

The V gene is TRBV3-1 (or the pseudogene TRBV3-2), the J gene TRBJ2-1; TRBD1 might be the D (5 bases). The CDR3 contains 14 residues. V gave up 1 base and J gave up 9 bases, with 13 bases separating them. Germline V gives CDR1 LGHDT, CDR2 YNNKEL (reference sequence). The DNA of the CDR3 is TGTGCCAGCAGCCAAGGCAGGGCCTGGGGTGAGCAGTTCTTC. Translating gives CASSQGRAWGEQFF.

As DNA, the CDR3 is TGTGCCAGCAGCCAAGATTGGGGGACTTCCACAGATACGCAGTATTTT. Translated, it gives CASSQDWGTSTDTQYF. The chain employs TRBV3-1 (or the pseudogene TRBV3-2) and TRBJ2-3; D perhaps matches TRBD2 (6 bases). This CDR3 is built from 16 residues. The V gene lost 0 bases and the J gene lost 2 bases, with 12 bases spanning the gap. Germline-derived CDR1 and CDR2 are LGHDT and YNNKEL (reference sequence).

DNA of the CDR3: TGTGCCAGCAGTAGACGGGACAGGGACAGCTATGGCTACACCTTC. Translating gives CASSRRDRDSYGYTF. J is TRBJ1-2 and V is TRBV6-2 or TRBV6-3, with 9 bases lining up with TRBD1. Germline CDR1 reads MNHEY; CDR2 reads SVGEGT. The CDR3 consists of 15 residues. V trimming: 5 bases; J trimming: 4 bases; junction bases outside the gene matches: 8.

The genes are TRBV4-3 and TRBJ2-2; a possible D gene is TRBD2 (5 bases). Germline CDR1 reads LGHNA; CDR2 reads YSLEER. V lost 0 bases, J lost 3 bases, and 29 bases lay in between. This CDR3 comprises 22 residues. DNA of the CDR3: TGCGCCAGCAGCCAAGATCATCTCCGACTATTATTTCCTCTGCGGGACACCGGGGAGCTGTTTTTT. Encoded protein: CASSQDHLRLLFPLRDTGELFF.

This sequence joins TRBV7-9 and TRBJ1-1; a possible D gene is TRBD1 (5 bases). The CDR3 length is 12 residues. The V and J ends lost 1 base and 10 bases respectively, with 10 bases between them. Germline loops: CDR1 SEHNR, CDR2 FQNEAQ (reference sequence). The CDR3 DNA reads TGTGCCAGCAGCTTAGGGGGCTCCGGAGCTTTCTTT. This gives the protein CASSLGGSGAFF.